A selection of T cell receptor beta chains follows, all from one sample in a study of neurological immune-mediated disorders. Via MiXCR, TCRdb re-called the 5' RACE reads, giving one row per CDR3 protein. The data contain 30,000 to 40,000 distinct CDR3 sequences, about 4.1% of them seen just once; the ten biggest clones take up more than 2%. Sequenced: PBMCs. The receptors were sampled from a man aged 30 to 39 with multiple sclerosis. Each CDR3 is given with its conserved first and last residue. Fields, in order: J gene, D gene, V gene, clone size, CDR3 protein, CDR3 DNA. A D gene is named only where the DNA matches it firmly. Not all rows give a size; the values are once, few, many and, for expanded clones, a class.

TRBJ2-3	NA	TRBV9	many	CASSVEGFTDTQYF	TGTGCCAGCAGCGTGGAGGGGTTCACAGATACGCAGTATTTT
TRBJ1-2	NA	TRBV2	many	CASSEQGPYGYTF	TGTGCCAGCAGTGAACAGGGCCCTTATGGCTACACCTTC
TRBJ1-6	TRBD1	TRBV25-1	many	CASSDDPGTGGSPLHF	TGTGCCAGCAGTGATGACCCGGGGACAGGGGGATCACCCCTCCACTTT
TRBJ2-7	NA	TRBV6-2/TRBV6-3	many	CASSNPDEQYF	TGTGCCAGCAGTAACCCGGACGAGCAGTACTTC
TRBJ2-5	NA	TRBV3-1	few	CASSQRQGWGTQYF	TGTGCCAGCAGCCAACGGCAGGGGTGGGGGACCCAGTACTTC
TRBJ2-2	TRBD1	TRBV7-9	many	CASSSPDRGETGELFF	TGTGCCAGCAGCTCACCCGACAGGGGCGAGACCGGGGAGCTGTTTTTT
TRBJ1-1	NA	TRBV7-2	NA	CASSPGPNTEAFF	TGTGCCAGCAGCCCCGGGCCGAACACTGAAGCTTTCTTT
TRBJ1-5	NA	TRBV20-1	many	CSARDLGSNQPQHF	TGCAGTGCTAGAGATTTGGGGTCCAATCAGCCCCAGCATTTT
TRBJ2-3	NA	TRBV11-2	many	CASSSRSGGTDTQYF	TGTGCCAGCAGCTCCAGGTCGGGGGGCACAGATACGCAGTATTTT
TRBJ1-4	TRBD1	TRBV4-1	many	CASSQGTVATNEKLFF	TGCGCCAGCAGCCAGGGGACAGTTGCAACTAATGAAAAACTGTTTTTT
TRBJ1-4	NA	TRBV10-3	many	CAISESGAAEKLFF	TGTGCCATCAGTGAATCAGGGGCCGCTGAAAAACTGTTTTTT
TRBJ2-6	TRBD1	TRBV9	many	CASSVDGTGVSSGANVLTF	TGTGCCAGCAGCGTAGATGGGACAGGGGTCTCGTCTGGGGCCAACGTCCTGACTTTC
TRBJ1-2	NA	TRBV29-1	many	CSVGGPVQGKNGYTF	TGCAGCGTGGGGGGTCCCGTCCAGGGGAAGAATGGCTACACCTTC
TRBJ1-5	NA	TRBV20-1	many	CSARDRAQPQHF	TGCAGTGCTAGAGACAGGGCTCAGCCCCAGCATTTT
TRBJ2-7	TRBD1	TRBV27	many	CASSLTGQGTYEQYF	TGTGCCAGCAGTCTTACGGGACAGGGAACTTACGAGCAGTACTTC
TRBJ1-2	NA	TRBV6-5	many	CASSYSANGNYGYTF	TGTGCCAGCAGTTACTCAGCGAACGGGAACTATGGCTACACCTTC
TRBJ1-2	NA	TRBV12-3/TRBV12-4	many	CASSPGSSYGYTF	TGTGCCAGCAGTCCCGGGTCCTCCTATGGCTACACCTTC
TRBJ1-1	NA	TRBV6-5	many	CASTGAGQNTEAFF	TGTGCCAGCACAGGGGCAGGACAGAACACTGAAGCTTTCTTT
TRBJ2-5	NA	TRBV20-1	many	CSAEGWRLYQETQYF	TGCAGTGCAGAAGGATGGAGACTGTACCAAGAGACCCAGTACTTC
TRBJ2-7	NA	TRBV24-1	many	CATSDPERNYEQYF	TGTGCCACCAGTGATCCGGAAAGAAATTACGAGCAGTACTTC
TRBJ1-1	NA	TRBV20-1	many	CSTGTPMNTEAFF	TGCAGTACCGGGACACCGATGAACACTGAAGCTTTCTTT
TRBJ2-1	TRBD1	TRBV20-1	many	CSARGGQGSSYNEQFF	TGCAGTGCTAGAGGCGGACAGGGCAGCTCCTACAATGAGCAGTTCTTC
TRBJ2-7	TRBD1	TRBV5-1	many	CASRRDSSVEQYF	TGCGCCAGCAGAAGGGACAGTTCCGTGGAGCAGTACTTC
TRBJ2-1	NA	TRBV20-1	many	CSAPGSDIYNEQFF	TGCAGTGCCCCTGGGTCCGACATTTACAATGAGCAGTTCTTC
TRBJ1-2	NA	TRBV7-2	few	CASSLASGSDGYTF	TGTGCCAGCAGCTTAGCGTCTGGGAGTGATGGCTACACCTTC
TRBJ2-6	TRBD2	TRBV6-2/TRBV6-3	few	CASSPSGSSSSGANVLTF	TGTGCCAGCAGTCCCAGCGGGAGTTCTTCCTCTGGGGCCAACGTCCTGACTTTC
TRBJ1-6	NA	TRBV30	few	CAWSVGVWTGNSPLHF	TGTGCCTGGAGTGTTGGCGTGTGGACGGGGAATTCACCCCTCCACTTT
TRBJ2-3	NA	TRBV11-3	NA	CASSRATVADTQYF	TGTGCCAGCAGCCGCGCTACAGTCGCCGATACGCAGTATTTT
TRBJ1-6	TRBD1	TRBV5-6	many	CASSWGDRDRVSPLHF	TGTGCCAGCAGCTGGGGTGACCGGGACAGGGTTTCACCCCTCCACTTT
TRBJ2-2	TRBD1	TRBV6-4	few	CASRGTGENTGELFF	TGTGCCAGCAGGGGGACAGGGGAAAACACCGGGGAGCTGTTTTTT
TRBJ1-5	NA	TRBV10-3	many	CAISSQDQDQPQHF	TGTGCCATCAGTTCACAGGATCAGGACCAGCCCCAGCATTTT
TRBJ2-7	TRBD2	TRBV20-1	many	CSASGGGGKTYEQYF	TGCAGTGCTAGCGGCGGCGGGGGTAAAACCTACGAGCAGTACTTC
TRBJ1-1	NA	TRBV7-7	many	CASSPMRGTEAFF	TGTGCTAGCAGCCCGATGAGGGGCACTGAAGCTTTCTTT
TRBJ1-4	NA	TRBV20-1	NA	CSGTRAGNEKLFF	TGCAGTGGGACCAGGGCCGGTAATGAAAAACTGTTTTTT
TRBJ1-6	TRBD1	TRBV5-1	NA	CASSPGQGLGNSPLNF	TGCGCCAGCAGCCCGGGACAGGGGTTGGGTAATTCACCCCTCAACTTT
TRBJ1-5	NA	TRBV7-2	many	CASSRDQGYSNQPQHF	TGTGCCAGCAGCCGAGACCAGGGATATAGCAATCAGCCCCAGCATTTT
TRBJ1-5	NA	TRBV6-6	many	CASSYSALGLNQPQHF	TGTGCCAGCAGTTACTCGGCCCTGGGCCTAAATCAGCCCCAGCATTTT
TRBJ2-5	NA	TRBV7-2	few	CASSLDIETQYF	TGTGCCAGCAGCCTAGACATTGAGACCCAGTACTTC
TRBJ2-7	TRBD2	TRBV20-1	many	CSNGRGGSPVHEQYF	TGCAGTAATGGGCGGGGGGGCTCCCCAGTCCACGAGCAGTACTTC
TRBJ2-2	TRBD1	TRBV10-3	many	CAITGTGNTGELFF	TGTGCCATCACCGGGACAGGGAACACCGGGGAGCTGTTTTTT
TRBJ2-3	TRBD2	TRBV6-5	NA	CASSYFLTSGTDTQYF	TGTGCCAGCAGTTACTTCCTAACTAGCGGCACAGATACGCAGTATTTT
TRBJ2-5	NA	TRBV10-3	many	CAISGNQETQYF	TGTGCCATCAGTGGTAACCAGGAGACCCAGTACTTC
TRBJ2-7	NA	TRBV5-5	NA	CASSLLQSSEQYF	TGTGCCAGCAGCTTGTTACAGAGTAGCGAGCAGTACTTC
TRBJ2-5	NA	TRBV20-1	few	CSATGTRQETQYF	TGCAGTGCTACCGGGACGCGGCAAGAGACCCAGTACTTC
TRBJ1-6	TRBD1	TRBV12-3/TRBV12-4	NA	CASSQTGGTNSPLHF	TGTGCCAGCAGCCAGACAGGGGGAACGAATTCACCCCTCCACTTT
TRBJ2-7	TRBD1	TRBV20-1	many	CSARENTGGDFYEQYF	TGCAGTGCTAGAGAAAACACAGGGGGCGACTTTTACGAGCAGTACTTC
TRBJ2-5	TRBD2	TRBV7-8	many	CASSAGLAGGPGETQYF	TGTGCCAGCAGCGCCGGACTAGCGGGGGGGCCGGGCGAGACCCAGTACTTC
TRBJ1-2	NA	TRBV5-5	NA	CASSSKGKDYGYTF	TGTGCCAGCAGCTCCAAGGGGAAAGATTATGGCTACACCTTC
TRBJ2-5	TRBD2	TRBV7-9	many	CASSFFSGGETQYF	TGTGCCAGCAGCTTCTTCTCCGGGGGGGAGACCCAGTACTTC
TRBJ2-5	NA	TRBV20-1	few	CSARIMRPGVETQYF	TGCAGTGCTAGAATTATGCGGCCGGGGGTGGAGACCCAGTACTTC
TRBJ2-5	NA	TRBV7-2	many	CASSLPQGGVETQYF	TGTGCCAGCAGCTTACCCCAGGGTGGGGTAGAGACCCAGTACTTC
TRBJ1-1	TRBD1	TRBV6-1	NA	CASRRQGAPMNTEAFF	TGTGCCAGCAGAAGGCAGGGGGCCCCTATGAACACTGAAGCTTTCTTT
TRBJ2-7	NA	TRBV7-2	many	CASSLALGYEQYF	TGTGCCAGCAGCTTAGCCCTGGGCTACGAGCAGTACTTC
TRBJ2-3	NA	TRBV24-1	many	CATSDDSGFQGTDTQYF	TGTGCCACCAGTGATGATTCAGGGTTCCAGGGCACAGATACGCAGTATTTT
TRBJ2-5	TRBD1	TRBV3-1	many	CASSQERTGAETQYF	TGTGCCAGCAGCCAAGAAAGAACAGGGGCTGAGACCCAGTACTTC
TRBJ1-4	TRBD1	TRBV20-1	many	CSSPDRGNEKLFF	TGCAGCTCCCCGGACAGGGGTAATGAAAAACTGTTTTTT
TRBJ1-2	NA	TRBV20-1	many	CSAPLTGHYGYTF	TGCAGTGCTCCCCTGACAGGTCACTATGGCTACACCTTC
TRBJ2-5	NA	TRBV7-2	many	CASSLLQETQYF	TGTGCCAGCAGCTTACTGCAAGAGACCCAGTACTTC
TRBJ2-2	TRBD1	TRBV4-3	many	CASSQVDRETGELFF	TGCGCCAGCAGCCAAGTCGACAGGGAAACCGGGGAGCTGTTTTTT